The 7 T cell receptor beta chains presented below share a single source sample, sequenced in a study of T cells and copy number aberrations in small-cell lung cancer. The repertoire was sequenced with immunoSEQ multiplex PCR; TCRdb's copy has only in-frame clones and lacks some. The table has roughly 8,900 clones, over 75% seen once. Sequences were obtained from normal tissue next to the tumor. Receptors were obtained from a man aged 55 to 69 with small cell lung cancer.

The chain combines TRBV10-3 with TRBJ1-5; no clear D gene. Germline V gives CDR1 ENHRY, CDR2 SYGVKD. Trimming took off 2 bases at V and 4 bases at J, with 12 bases between the two ends. This CDR3 has 15 residues. CDR3 residues: CAISESGGLNQPQHF. In DNA form, the CDR3 reads TGTGCCATCAGTGAGAGCGGAGGGCTAAATCAGCCCCAGCATTTT.

The chain is built from TRBV27 and TRBJ2-1, with D possibly TRBD2 on 5 matching bases. CDR1 and CDR2 (germline): MNHEY, SMNVEV (reference sequence). This CDR3 is built from 14 residues. V was cut by 3 bases and J by 8 bases, with 14 bases left in between. In nucleotides, the CDR3 is TGTGCCAGCAGTTTCTGGTCGACGAGGGATGAGCAGTTCTTC. The encoded protein is CASSFWSTRDEQFF.

This chain joins TRBV10-2 and TRBJ2-3, with D possibly matching TRBD2 (5 bases). Germline V gene sequence: CDR1 WSHSY, CDR2 SAAADI. The CDR3 totals 15 residues. V gave up 2 bases and J gave up 0 bases, with 9 bases separating them. The chain's CDR3 is CASSENGGSTDTQYF. CDR3 sequence (DNA): TGCGCCAGCAGTGAGAATGGCGGGAGCACAGATACGCAGTATTTT.

The J gene is TRBJ2-1, the V gene TRBV5-5; D may be TRBD2 (5 bases). The germline gives CDR1 SGHKS, CDR2 YYEKEE (reference sequence). Trimming left V 4 bases short and J 0 bases short, with 5 bases between. The CDR3 covers 13 residues. CDR3 sequence (DNA): TGTGCCAGCAGCCGGGACTCCTACAATGAGCAGTTCTTC. This gives the protein CASSRDSYNEQFF.

This chain connects TRBV28 to TRBJ2-7; tentative D call: TRBD2 (5 bases). CDR3 length equals 14 residues. From germline, CDR1 is MDHEN and CDR2 SYDVKM. Between the trimmed V and J ends, which lost 2 bases and 3 bases, there was a span of 11 bases. Here the CDR3 DNA reads TGTGCCAGCAGTTTAGATTGGGGAGACTACGAGCAGTACTTC. Encoded protein: CASSLDWGDYEQYF. The full variable domain, with the rest looked up from reference TRBV28 and TRBJ2-7, is DVKVTQSSRYLVKRTGEKVFLECVQDMDHENMFWYRQDPGLGLRLIYFSYDVKMKEKGDIPEGYSVSREKKERFSLILESASTNQTSMYLCASSLDWGDYEQYFGPGTRLTVT.

The gene calls are TRBV2 and TRBJ2-6; D call uncertain. V was clipped by 5 bases and J by 0 bases, with 5 bases between them. This CDR3 has 14 amino acids. Germline CDR1 SNHLY, CDR2 FYNNEI. The CDR3 is CASSKDSGANVLTF. The CDR3 DNA is TGTGCCAGCAGTAAAGACTCTGGGGCCAACGTCCTGACTTTC.

The chain uses TRBV4-2 and TRBJ2-7; TRBD1 matches 7 bases. The germline V gene has CDR1 LGHNA and CDR2 YNFKEQ. The CDR3 runs to 15 residues. Trimming at V came to 0 bases and at J to 2 bases, leaving 4 bases not matched to a gene. The CDR3 here is CASSQEVQGAYEQYF. The CDR3 nucleotides are TGTGCCAGCAGCCAAGAGGTGCAGGGGGCCTACGAGCAGTACTTC.